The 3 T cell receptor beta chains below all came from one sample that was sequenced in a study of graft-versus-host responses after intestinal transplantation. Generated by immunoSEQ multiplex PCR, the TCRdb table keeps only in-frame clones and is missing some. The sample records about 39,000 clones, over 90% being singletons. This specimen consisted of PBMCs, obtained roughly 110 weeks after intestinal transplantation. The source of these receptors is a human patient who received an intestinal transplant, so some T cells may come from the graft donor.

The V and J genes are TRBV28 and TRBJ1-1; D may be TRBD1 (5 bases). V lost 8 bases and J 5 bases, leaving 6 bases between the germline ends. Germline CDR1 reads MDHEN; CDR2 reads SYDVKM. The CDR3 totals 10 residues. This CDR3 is CASGGTEAFF. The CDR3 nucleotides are TGTGCCAGCGGGGGTACTGAAGCTTTCTTT.

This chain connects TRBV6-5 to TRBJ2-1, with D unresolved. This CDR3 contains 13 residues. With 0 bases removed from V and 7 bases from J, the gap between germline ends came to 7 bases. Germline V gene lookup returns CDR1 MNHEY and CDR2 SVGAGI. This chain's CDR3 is CASSYSEGNEQFF. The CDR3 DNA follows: TGTGCCAGCAGTTACTCAGAAGGGAATGAGCAGTTCTTC.

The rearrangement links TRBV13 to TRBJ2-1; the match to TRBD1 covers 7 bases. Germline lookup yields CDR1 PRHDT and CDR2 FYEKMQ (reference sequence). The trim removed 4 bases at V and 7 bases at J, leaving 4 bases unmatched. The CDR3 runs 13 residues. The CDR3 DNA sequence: TGTGCCAGCAGCTCCCAGGGGGTAAATGAGCAGTTCTTC. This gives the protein CASSSQGVNEQFF.